This TCR beta chain was found in a study of T cell responses to AZD1222 COVID-19 vaccine. Study observations and caveats: Most donors were white British, females outnumbered males, and clonal diversity was possibly underestimated. Variant regions that are unmutated are reportedly the target of nearly half of spike-specific TCRs. Baseline serology detected seropositivity in only five to seven AZD1222 recipients.

Concerning this clone itself: What it recognizes is unknown.

V lost 4 bases, J lost 0 bases, and 12 bases lay in between. The CDR3 has 16 residues. Germline V CDR1 and CDR2: SGHVS, FNYEAQ. The table came from immunoSEQ multiplex PCR; TCRdb's copy has only in-frame clones and leaves some out. The repertoire holds around 130,000 clones, with 88% as singletons. The V gene is TRBV7-6, the J gene TRBJ2-2; D is possibly TRBD1 or TRBD2 (5 bases each). This clonotype was sampled from an adult in good health. The sample here was peripheral blood, taken on day 0 of AZD1222 vaccination. The CDR3 here is CASSSRGGTNTGELFF. Here the CDR3 DNA reads TGTGCCAGCAGCTCGAGGGGTGGGACGAACACCGGGGAGCTGTTTTTT.